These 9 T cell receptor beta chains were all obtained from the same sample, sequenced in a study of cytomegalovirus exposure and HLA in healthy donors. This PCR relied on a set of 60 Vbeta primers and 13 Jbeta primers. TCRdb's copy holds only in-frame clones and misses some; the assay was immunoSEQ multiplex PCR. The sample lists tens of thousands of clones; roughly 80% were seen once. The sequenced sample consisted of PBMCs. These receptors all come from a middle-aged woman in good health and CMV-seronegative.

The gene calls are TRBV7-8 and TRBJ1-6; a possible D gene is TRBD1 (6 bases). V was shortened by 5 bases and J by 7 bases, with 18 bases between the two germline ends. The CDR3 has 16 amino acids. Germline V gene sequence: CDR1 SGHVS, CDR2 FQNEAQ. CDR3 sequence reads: CASSPTPRGENSPLHF. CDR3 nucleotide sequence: TGTGCCAGCAGCCCGACCCCCAGGGGAGAGAATTCACCCCTCCACTTT.

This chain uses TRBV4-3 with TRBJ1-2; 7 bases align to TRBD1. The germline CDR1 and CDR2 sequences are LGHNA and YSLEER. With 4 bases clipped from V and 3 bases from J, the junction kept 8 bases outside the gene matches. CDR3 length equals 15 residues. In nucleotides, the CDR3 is TGCGCCAGCAGCCTAATGATAGGGACAGACTATGGCTACACCTTC. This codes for CASSLMIGTDYGYTF.

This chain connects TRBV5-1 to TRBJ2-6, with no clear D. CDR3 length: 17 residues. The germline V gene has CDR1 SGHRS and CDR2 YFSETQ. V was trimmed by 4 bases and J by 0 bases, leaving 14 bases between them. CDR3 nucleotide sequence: TGCGCCAGCAGCCCGGATCACAGTGACTCTGGGGCCAACGTCCTGACTTTC. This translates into CASSPDHSDSGANVLTF.

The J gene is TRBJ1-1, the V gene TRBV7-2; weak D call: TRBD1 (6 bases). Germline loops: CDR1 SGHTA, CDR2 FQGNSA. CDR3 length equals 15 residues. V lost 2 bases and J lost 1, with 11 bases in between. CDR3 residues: CASSLLPGQNTEAFF. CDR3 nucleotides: TGTGCCAGCAGCTTACTTCCGGGACAGAACACTGAAGCTTTCTTT.

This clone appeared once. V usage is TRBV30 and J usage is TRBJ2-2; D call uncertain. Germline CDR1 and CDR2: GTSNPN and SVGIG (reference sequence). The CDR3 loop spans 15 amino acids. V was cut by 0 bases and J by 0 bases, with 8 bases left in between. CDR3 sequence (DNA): TGTGCCTGGAGTGTAGGTCGGGCGAACACCGGGGAGCTGTTTTTT. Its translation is CAWSVGRANTGELFF.

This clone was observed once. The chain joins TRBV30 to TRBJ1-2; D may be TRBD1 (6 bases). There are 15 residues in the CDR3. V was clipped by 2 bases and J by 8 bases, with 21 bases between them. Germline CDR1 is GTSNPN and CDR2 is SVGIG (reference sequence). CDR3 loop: CAWSTPGTLNGGYTF. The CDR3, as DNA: TGTGCCTGGAGTACCCCCGGGACACTCAATGGCGGCTACACCTTC.

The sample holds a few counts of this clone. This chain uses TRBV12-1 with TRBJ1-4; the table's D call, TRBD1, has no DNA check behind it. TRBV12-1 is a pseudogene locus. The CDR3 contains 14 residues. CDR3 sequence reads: CASDRDKRVQELFF. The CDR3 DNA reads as TGTGCCAGCGACCGGGACAAGAGGGTCCAAGAACTGTTTTTT.

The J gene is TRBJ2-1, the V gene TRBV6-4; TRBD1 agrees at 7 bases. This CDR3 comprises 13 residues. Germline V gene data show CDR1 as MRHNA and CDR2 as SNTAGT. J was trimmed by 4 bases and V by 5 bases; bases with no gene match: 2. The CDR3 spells CASSPDRYNEQFF. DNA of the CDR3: TGTGCCAGCAGTCCGGACAGGTACAATGAGCAGTTCTTC.

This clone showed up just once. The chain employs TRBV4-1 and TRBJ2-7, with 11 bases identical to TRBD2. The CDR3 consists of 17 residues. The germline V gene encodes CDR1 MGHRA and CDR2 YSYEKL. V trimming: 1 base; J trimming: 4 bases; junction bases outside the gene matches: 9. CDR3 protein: CASSQVPALAGGYEQYF. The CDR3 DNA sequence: TGCGCCAGCAGCCAAGTGCCCGCCCTAGCGGGGGGATACGAGCAGTACTTC.